The 23 T cell receptor beta chains in this list originate from one sample, sequenced in a study of breast tumors, draining lymph nodes, adjacent tissues. The lymph nodes were axillary draining lymph nodes from breast cancer patients. MiXCR was run by TCRdb on the multiplex PCR reads, yielding one entry per CDR3 protein. The sample yields 150,000 to 200,000 distinct CDR3 sequences, around a third seen once. The sample consisted of axillary lymph node tissue. The receptors here all came from a female donor with breast cancer. Some clones in this sample may be carry-over from other donors' samples.

For the CDR3, the DNA is TGTGCCAGCAGTTACCCTGAACTAGCGGGATCAGCCAATGAGCAGTTCTTC. Encoded protein: CASSYPELAGSANEQFF. V usage is TRBV6-2 or TRBV6-3 and J usage is TRBJ2-1, with 10 bases that match TRBD2. Germline trimming cut 2 bases from V and 6 bases from J; bases unmatched to any gene: 10. CDR1 is MNHEY and CDR2 is SVGEGT in the germline V gene. The CDR3 is 17 amino acids.

In its sample, this clonotype was seen many times. The chain recombines TRBV12-3 or TRBV12-4 with TRBJ2-1; 11 bases align to TRBD2. The CDR3 extends over 16 amino acids. V lost 4 bases and J lost 7; bases outside the gene matches: 9. CDR3 coding DNA: TGTGCCAGCAGTTCGAACCGACTAGCGGGGTGGAATGAGCAGTTCTTC. Encoded protein: CASSSNRLAGWNEQFF.

This clonotype came up many times. This chain links TRBV11-2 with TRBJ2-3, with D perhaps TRBD2 (5 bases). V lost 0 bases and J 0 bases, leaving 13 bases between the germline ends. Germline V CDR1 and CDR2: SGHAT, FQNNGV. CDR3 size: 17 residues. CDR3: CASSLEVGSRSTDTQYF. The DNA of the CDR3 is TGTGCCAGCAGCTTAGAGGTTGGGAGTCGGAGCACAGATACGCAGTATTTT. The whole variable domain, filled in from reference TRBV11-2 and TRBJ2-3, reads EAGVAQSPRYKIIEKRQSVAFWCNPISGHATLYWYQQILGQGPKLLIQFQNNGVVDDSQLPKDRFSAERLKGVDSTLKIQPAKLEDSAVYLCASSLEVGSRSTDTQYFGPGTRLTVL.

This clonotype was recorded at least ten times. The chain combines TRBV7-9 with TRBJ2-3, with TRBD2 as a possible D gene (6 bases). The germline V gene has CDR1 SEHNR and CDR2 FQNEAQ (reference sequence). The length of the CDR3 is 14 residues. V lost 5 bases, J lost 4 bases, and 13 bases lay in between. The CDR3 loop reads CASSPSDGPDTQYF. In DNA, the CDR3 is TGTGCCAGCAGCCCTAGCGACGGCCCAGATACGCAGTATTTT.

This clonotype showed up many times. The chain links TRBV18 to TRBJ2-1; weak D call: TRBD2 (6 bases). V gave up 1 base and J gave up 3 bases, with 7 bases separating them. The germline V gene encodes CDR1 KGHSH and CDR2 LQKENI. The CDR3 spans 14 residues. This chain's CDR3 is CASSPLGGYNEQFF. The DNA of the CDR3 is TGTGCCAGCTCACCACTCGGGGGCTACAATGAGCAGTTCTTC.

This clonotype was counted at least ten times. A much larger clone lies a single base off, so this may be a read error. The chain is built from TRBV20-1 and TRBJ1-6; 11 bases match TRBD1. The germline CDR1 and CDR2 sequences are DFQATT and SNEGSKA (reference sequence). The CDR3 is 15 amino acids. V gave up 5 bases and J gave up 10 bases; unmatched junction bases: 10. Written as DNA, the CDR3 is TGCAGTGCTTTCACCGGGACAGGGGGGACGTCACCCCTCCACTTT. It is translated as CSAFTGTGGTSPLHF.

Many counts were recorded for this clonotype. The J gene is TRBJ1-2, the V gene TRBV7-2; D not certain. Germline CDR1 SGHTA, CDR2 FQGNSA. The length of the CDR3 is 12 residues. Trimming left V 4 bases short and J 7 bases short, with 10 bases between. In DNA form, the CDR3 reads TGTGCCAGCAGCTCGCTCTTCGGTGGCTACACCTTC. As protein: CASSSLFGGYTF. Drawing the rest from reference TRBV7-2 and TRBJ1-2, the complete variable domain is GAGVSQSPSNKVTEKGKDVELRCDPISGHTALYWYRQSLGQGLEFLIYFQGNSAPDKSGLPSDRFSAERTGGSVSTLTIQRTQQEDSAVYLCASSSLFGGYTFGSGTRLTVV.

This clonotype was counted ten times or more. The chain combines TRBV9 with TRBJ2-3, with D perhaps TRBD2 (6 bases). The V end was cut by 3 bases, the J end by 10 bases, with 9 bases between. Germline assignment: CDR1 SGDLS and CDR2 YYNGEE. The CDR3 is 11 residues long. CDR3 in amino acids: CASSEWEAQYF. In DNA form, the CDR3 reads TGTGCCAGCAGCGAGTGGGAGGCGCAGTATTTT.

This clonotype was observed many times. The chain couples TRBV9 to TRBJ2-1; 11 bases are a match to TRBD1. The CDR3 sequence is 13 residues long. V was clipped by 3 bases and J by 9 bases; unmatched bases: 2. The germline gives CDR1 SGDLS, CDR2 YYNGEE. As DNA, the CDR3 is TGTGCCAGCAGCGCCGGGACAGGGGGTGAGCAGTTCTTC. Translating it yields CASSAGTGGEQFF.

This clonotype has more than one count but fewer than ten. This rearrangement joins TRBV7-3 to TRBJ1-1; the D gene is possibly TRBD1 (5 bases). V lost 8 bases, J lost 5 bases, and 18 bases lay in between. The V gene's germline CDR1 is SGHTA and CDR2 FQGTGA. The CDR3 has 14 amino acids. Here the CDR3 reads CASGIGDRHTEAFF. The DNA for the CDR3 is TGTGCCAGCGGAATAGGGGACCGGCATACTGAAGCTTTCTTT.

The gene calls are TRBV9 and TRBJ1-4; 10 positions match TRBD1. Germline CDR1 and CDR2: SGDLS and YYNGEE. Losses at the gene ends were 3 bases for V and 8 bases for J; bases not matched to a gene: 10. The CDR3 sequence is 16 residues long. The DNA for the CDR3 is TGTGCCAGCAGCGCCCGGGGGGACAGGGGAGGAGAAAAACTGTTTTTT. It is translated as CASSARGDRGGEKLFF.

This clonotype appeared many times. The rearrangement links TRBV3-1 to TRBJ2-3; 8 bases line up with TRBD2. Trimming at V came to 0 bases and at J to 4 bases, leaving 9 bases not matched to a gene. CDR3 length equals 17 residues. Germline V lookup: CDR1 LGHDT, CDR2 YNNKEL (reference sequence). This chain's CDR3 is CASSQDYGGRKSDTQYF. In DNA, the CDR3 is TGTGCCAGCAGCCAAGACTACGGCGGGAGGAAATCAGATACGCAGTATTTT.

This clonotype was counted many times. The rearrangement uses TRBV6-6 and TRBJ1-5, with D perhaps TRBD1 (5 bases). The CDR3 has 13 residues. Trimming cost V 2 bases and J 8 bases, with 10 bases left between them. The germline V gene encodes CDR1 MNHNY and CDR2 SVGAGI (reference sequence). CDR3 coding DNA: TGTGCCAGCAGTTACGTAAGGGGAGAGCCCCAGCATTTT. Amino acid sequence: CASSYVRGEPQHF.

V is TRBV29-1 and J is TRBJ1-2; 8 bases are shared with TRBD1. CDR1 and CDR2 (germline): SQVTM, ANQGSEA. With V trimmed by 3 bases and J by 4 bases, 16 bases remained unmatched. The CDR3 sequence is 17 residues long. CDR3 in DNA: TGCAGCGTTGACGGGTTTGGGGGGGGAACAGGGGGCTATGGCTACACCTTC. Translated: CSVDGFGGGTGGYGYTF.

Details on this clonotype: Since the CDR3 does not end with the conserved phenylalanine or tryptophan, this likely comes from a read error. No DNA is shown, since the ends of the CDR3 on it are uncertain; the CDR3 is the one TCRdb lists. V gene TRBV20-1 combines with J gene TRBJ2-5. Germline values: CDR1 DFQATT, CDR2 SNEGSKA (reference sequence). The CDR3 extends over 11 residues, inclusive of both ends. The CDR3 loop is CSAPRRETQSL.

Many counts were recorded for this clonotype. The chain carries TRBV10-3 and TRBJ1-1; TRBD1 aligns across 8 bases. Per the germline V gene, CDR1 is ENHRY and CDR2 is SYGVKD. The CDR3 spans 13 residues. Trimming at V came to 7 bases and at J to 4 bases, leaving 5 bases not matched to a gene. The CDR3 DNA is TGTGCCATCAAGTTGACAGGGGCCACTGAAGCTTTCTTT. This gives the protein CAIKLTGATEAFF.

The chain uses TRBV20-1 and TRBJ1-2; 8 positions match TRBD1. J gave up 4 bases and V 6 bases, and 16 bases lay outside the gene matches. This CDR3 comprises 16 residues. Per the germline V gene, CDR1 is DFQATT and CDR2 is SNEGSKA (reference sequence). Here the CDR3 reads CSAPQGQGAGVYGYTF. The CDR3 region has the DNA TGCAGTGCGCCTCAAGGACAGGGCGCAGGGGTCTATGGCTACACCTTC.

Here the CDR3 DNA reads TGTGCCAGCAGTCTAACAGGGGCCACTGAAGCTTTCTTT. This gives the protein CASSLTGATEAFF. V gene TRBV28 combines with J gene TRBJ1-1, with TRBD1 matching over 7 bases. This CDR3 region has 13 residues. Looked up from germline, CDR1 is MDHEN and CDR2 is SYDVKM. V was pared by 5 bases and J by 4 bases, with 4 bases of the junction left unmatched.

This clonotype has a handful of counts. A much larger clonotype is one base distant, so this may be a read error. This chain uses TRBV7-3 with TRBJ2-5, with 11 nucleotides matching TRBD2. This CDR3 spans 17 amino acids. Germline CDR1 and CDR2: SGHTA and FQGTGA. CDR3 DNA: TGTGCCAGCAGCTTACGGGCCGGGACTAGCGGCCAAGAGCCCCAGTACTTC. The encoded protein is CASSLRAGTSGQEPQYF.

This clonotype appeared many times. The V and J genes are TRBV3-1 and TRBJ1-4; D is uncertain. The CDR3 covers 15 residues. Trimming pared 1 base from V and 8 bases from J, leaving 14 bases between. Per germline, CDR1 LGHDT and CDR2 YNNKEL (reference sequence). CDR3: CASSQASPGTEKLFF. The CDR3, as DNA: TGTGCCAGCAGCCAAGCGTCGCCCGGTACCGAAAAACTGTTTTTT.

The table lists this clonotype with many counts. This chain connects TRBV20-1 to TRBJ2-2; 9 bases agree with TRBD2. CDR1 is DFQATT and CDR2 is SNEGSKA in the germline V gene (reference sequence). This CDR3 contains 15 residues. V lost 5 bases to trimming and J lost 2 bases; unmatched junction nucleotides: 6. For the CDR3, the DNA is TGCAGTGCTGAGACCGGGACTAGCAACACCGGGGAGCTGTTTTTT. This encodes CSAETGTSNTGELFF.

The gene calls are TRBV11-2 and TRBJ2-7; TRBD2 agrees at 8 bases. The CDR3 is 16 residues long. Germline loops: CDR1 SGHAT, CDR2 FQNNGV. The V gene end was trimmed by 2 bases and the J gene end by 2 bases; junction bases not matched to a gene: 8. CDR3 region: CASSLIAGIPTYEQYF. CDR3 DNA: TGTGCCAGCAGCTTAATAGCGGGGATACCTACCTACGAGCAGTACTTC.

Concerning this clonotype: Being one base from a much bigger clone, this may be a read error. The chain employs TRBV28 and TRBJ1-5, with D tentatively TRBD1 (5 bases). The CDR3 extends over 14 amino acids. Germline lookup yields CDR1 MDHEN and CDR2 SYDVKM. Trimming removed 9 bases from V and 7 bases from J, with 19 bases in between. CDR3 in amino acids: CARSIGGRKQPQHF. CDR3 DNA sequence: TGTGCCAGAAGTATCGGGGGTAGAAAGCAGCCCCAGCATTTT.